This T cell receptor (beta chain) was retrieved from a study of blood T cell repertoires in COVID-19. About the study: Samples representing acute and convalescent COVID-19 were sourced from the United States, Italy and Spain. Sources were T cells, B-cell-depleted T cells, or PBMCs; the material itself was cDNA or gDNA.

V lost 1 base and J lost 13; bases outside the gene matches: 5. Germline V gives CDR1 SNHLY, CDR2 FYNNEI. This CDR3 region has 12 residues. This clone appeared once. Original processing notes: Scientists estimated how many nucleated cells there were by amplifying reference gene primers. This table comes from immunoSEQ multiplex PCR, and its TCRdb copy is limited to in-frame clones, with some not included. For V, J and clone size, that table is used; D and trimming come from the DNA. The data contain about 130,000 clones, around 74% of them singletons. The origin of this receptor is a man aged 55 to 69 with acute or convalescent COVID-19. The sequenced material came from peripheral blood. The rearrangement joins TRBV2 to TRBJ1-2; 8 positions agree with TRBD1. The CDR3 DNA reads TGTGCCAGCAGTGAAGTTCAGGGGGCCATCACCTTC. Translated: CASSEVQGAITF.